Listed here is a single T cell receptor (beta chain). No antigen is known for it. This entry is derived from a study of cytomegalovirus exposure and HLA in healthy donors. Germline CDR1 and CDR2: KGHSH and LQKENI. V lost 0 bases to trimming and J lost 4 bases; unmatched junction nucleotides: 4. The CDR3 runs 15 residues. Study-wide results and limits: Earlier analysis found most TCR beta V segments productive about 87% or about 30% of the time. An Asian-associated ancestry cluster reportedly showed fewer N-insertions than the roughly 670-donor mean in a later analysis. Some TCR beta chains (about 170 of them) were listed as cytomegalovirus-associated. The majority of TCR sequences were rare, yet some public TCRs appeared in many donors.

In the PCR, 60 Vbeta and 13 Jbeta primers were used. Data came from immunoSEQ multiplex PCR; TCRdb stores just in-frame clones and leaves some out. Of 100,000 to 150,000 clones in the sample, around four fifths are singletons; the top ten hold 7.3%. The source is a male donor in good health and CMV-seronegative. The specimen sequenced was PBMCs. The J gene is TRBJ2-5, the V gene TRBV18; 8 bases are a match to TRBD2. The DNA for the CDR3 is TGTGCCAGCTCACCACCGAACGGGGGGGGAGAGACCCAGTACTTC. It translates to CASSPPNGGGETQYF.